The rows below give T cell receptor beta chains drawn from one sample of a study of T cells in tuberculosis. Clones were sequenced by immunoSEQ multiplex PCR, and TCRdb holds only the in-frame ones, with some missing. The sample records some 31,000 clones, 86% being singletons. The starting material was PBMCs, obtained at tuberculosis diagnosis. The receptors here all came from an adult with tuberculosis. The CDR3 runs from the conserved cysteine through the conserved F or W. Each record gives: clone size, J gene, CDR3 length, V gene, CDR3 protein. The size of a clone is reported for some rows only, either as once, few or many, or as a class for expanded clones.

>-|TRBJ1-2|13|TRBV2
CASITVLGYGYTF
>-|TRBJ1-4|15|TRBV7-6
CASSLQQGVNEKLFF
>-|TRBJ2-7|13|TRBV29-1
CSVELAGVSEQYF
>-|TRBJ1-2|14|TRBV7-9
CASSFGQGENGYTF
>-|TRBJ1-1|15|TRBV18
CASSPGTGMNTEAFF
>few|TRBJ1-5|9|TRBV5-3
CAPFQPQHF
>-|TRBJ2-7|14|TRBV5-1
CASSSGQGAYEQYF
>once|TRBJ1-3|17|TRBV18
CASSPFRTASSGNTIYF
>-|TRBJ1-2|15|TRBV4-2
CASSQDPGGAYGYTF
>once|TRBJ2-7|19|TRBV19
CASSIGPTSGTLISYEQYF
>-|TRBJ1-4|13|TRBV15
CATSTFMGEKLFF
>-|TRBJ1-1|16|TRBV19
CASTTFRGALNTEAFF
>once|TRBJ2-6|17|TRBV19
CASSTWGQGTGANVLTF
>-|TRBJ1-4|14|TRBV19
CASRRIATNEKLFF
>-|TRBJ2-1|16|TRBV14
CASSQVVLAGYNEQFF
>-|TRBJ1-4|15|TRBV11-2
CASSAPGQGYGKLFF
>-|TRBJ1-2|18|TRBV7-6
CASSPGMGQSIANYGYTF
>-|TRBJ2-1|12|TRBV7-9
CASSSDSPSQFF
>-|TRBJ2-7|20|TRBV5-1
CASSLGGRGDYLAGYYEQYF
>-|TRBJ1-1|14|TRBV10-3
CAISESGRTTEAFF
>-|TRBJ2-5|16|TRBV19
CASSSGWDRVQQTQYF
>-|TRBJ2-1|13|TRBV30
CAWTSDVADEQFF
>-|TRBJ2-1|15|TRBV9
CASSPRVPSYNEQFF
>-|TRBJ2-3|14|TRBV9
CASASGGASDTQYF
>-|TRBJ2-5|15|TRBV7-2
CASSFSGLIQETQYF
>-|TRBJ2-1|15|TRBV6-5
CASSYGLAGAFEQFF
>-|TRBJ2-6|15|TRBV4-2
CASSQTSGGANVLTF
>-|TRBJ2-3|15|TRBV5-1
CASSSRTGSTDTQYF
>-|TRBJ2-7|15|TRBV6-6
CASSYSGQGGYEQYF
>-|TRBJ1-5|15|TRBV27
CASSRQGFSNQPQHF
>-|TRBJ1-2|15|TRBV4-2
CASSYTGDSNYGYTF
>-|TRBJ1-1|16|TRBV9
CASSAGTRVLNTEAFF
>-|TRBJ2-1|13|TRBV7-3
CASSLRAGTEQFF
>-|TRBJ2-7|16|TRBV2
CASGGWVAESSYEQYF
>-|TRBJ1-2|13|TRBV27
CASSLGVNYGYTF
>-|TRBJ2-3|12|TRBV27
CASSLTAGGEYF
>once|TRBJ2-5|12|TRBV5-1
CASSLYGETQYF